This T cell receptor (beta chain) was obtained from a study of cytomegalovirus exposure and HLA in healthy donors. The data were produced by immunoSEQ multiplex PCR, yet TCRdb's version contains in-frame clones alone and is incomplete. Of 85,000 to 120,000 clones in the sample, 88% are singletons; the top ten hold 1.5% to 2%. Study-level results: Investigators reported about 160 TCR beta chains as tied to cytomegalovirus. Confirmation in vitro established that three CMV-associated chains were specific for CMV antigens.

As concerns this clone: Its antigen remains unidentified.

The sample taken for sequencing was PBMCs. The clonotype comes from a woman aged 18-29 years in good health and CMV-seropositive.

CDR3: CASSSLAGRYEQYF. CDR3 in DNA: TGTGCCAGCAGTAGCTTAGCGGGCCGCTACGAGCAGTACTTC. The chain has TRBV27 and TRBJ2-7; 7 nucleotides align to TRBD2. The CDR3 contains 14 residues. The ends lost 5 bases at V and 3 bases at J; junction bases unmatched: 7. Germline lookup yields CDR1 MNHEY and CDR2 SMNVEV (reference sequence).